The 3 T cell receptor beta chains in this list originate from one sample, sequenced in a study of OX40 agonist ivuxolimab in advanced cancers. Clones were read by immunoSEQ multiplex PCR, and TCRdb kept only the in-frame ones, dropping some. This sample carries tens of thousands of clones, 70% to 80% of them seen once, and the ten largest clones take more than 0.9%. Source: CD4+ or CD8+ T cells sorted from blood, taken in a trial of the OX40 agonist ivuxolimab. The receptors come from an adult with an advanced solid tumor such as melanoma, head and neck, liver or kidney cancer.

V usage is TRBV18 and J usage is TRBJ2-7, with D uncertain. Germline CDR1 and CDR2: KGHSH and LQKENI. This CDR3 contains 11 residues. V was pared by 2 bases and J by 3 bases, with 2 bases between. This CDR3 is CASSPGYEQYF. As DNA, the CDR3 is TGTGCCAGCTCACCAGGCTACGAGCAGTACTTC.

The rearrangement links TRBV19 to TRBJ2-2; no clear D gene. Per the germline V gene, CDR1 is LNHDA and CDR2 is SQIVND (reference sequence). Trimming cost V 3 bases and J 9 bases, with 5 bases left between them. The CDR3 has 11 residues. The CDR3 reads CASSISRELFF. The DNA for the CDR3 is TGTGCCAGTAGTATTTCAAGGGAGCTGTTTTTT.

The chain links TRBV21-1 to TRBJ1-5. TRBV21-1 is a recognized pseudogene. This CDR3 contains 15 residues. CDR3 residues: CASSKTYTSDQPQHF. The CDR3 DNA is TGTGCCAGCAGCAAAACTTACACGTCCGATCAGCCCCAGCATTTT.